Below are 30 T cell receptor beta chains sequenced from a single sample in a study of shared clonotypes between healthy human individuals. The naive CD8 fraction comprised CD45RO-negative cells positively selected for CCR7 and excluded terminally differentiated effector memory CD45RA+ cells. Libraries were prepared by immunoSEQ multiplex PCR; TCRdb keeps only in-frame clonotypes and omits some of them. The sample lists about 600,000 clones; nearly 97% were seen once. Specimen: naive CD8+ T cells sorted from blood. Every receptor here comes from a woman aged 30 to 39 in good health.

The chain combines TRBV7-9 with TRBJ2-7, with unresolved D. V was trimmed by 5 bases and J by 4 bases, leaving 12 bases between them. Germline CDR1 is SEHNR and CDR2 is FQNEAQ (reference sequence). The CDR3 runs to 13 residues. The CDR3 coding sequence is TGTGCCAGCAGCCCACCTAGTCAATACGAGCAGTACTTC. As protein: CASSPPSQYEQYF.

The rearrangement links TRBV7-8 to TRBJ1-5, with no clear D. Germline CDR1 is SGHVS and CDR2 is FQNEAQ. V lost 1 base and J 1 base, leaving 11 bases between the germline ends. There are 16 residues in the CDR3. The CDR3 coding sequence is TGTGCCAGCAGCTTAGTATCGATAGAGAGCAATCAGCCCCAGCATTTT. Encoded protein: CASSLVSIESNQPQHF.

The V gene is TRBV28, the J gene TRBJ2-2; 12 nucleotides agree with TRBD2. The CDR3 has 15 amino acids. The J segment lost 8 bases and the V segment lost 11 bases, leaving 12 bases of the junction unmatched. CDR1 MDHEN and CDR2 SYDVKM come from the germline V gene. The CDR3 DNA follows: TGTGCCGCAAGTCTAGCGGGAGGGCCATCGGGGGAGCTGTTTTTT. Amino acids: CAASLAGGPSGELFF.

The V gene is TRBV10-1, the J gene TRBJ1-5; TRBD1 aligns across 7 bases. The CDR3 extends over 17 amino acids. Germline assignment: CDR1 WNHNN and CDR2 SYGVQD (reference sequence). V trimming: 8 bases; J trimming: 2 bases; junction bases outside the gene matches: 15. Here the CDR3 DNA reads TGCGCCAGCCGCGAACCCGACAGGGCCGGCCGCAATCAGCCCCAGCATTTT. Its translation is CASREPDRAGRNQPQHF.

This chain uses TRBV5-1 with TRBJ2-7; 11 bases match TRBD1. Germline assignment: CDR1 SGHRS and CDR2 YFSETQ. This CDR3 is built from 15 residues. J gave up 3 bases and V 3 bases, and 5 bases lay outside the gene matches. The CDR3 DNA reads as TGCGCCAGCAGCTCCACCGGGACAGGGGGCTACGAGCAGTACTTC. This translates into CASSSTGTGGYEQYF.

The chain uses TRBV5-8 and TRBJ2-5; TRBD1 matches 10 bases. The germline V gene encodes CDR1 SGHTS and CDR2 YDEGEE. Trimming cost V 1 base and J 5 bases; bases outside gene matches: 11. The CDR3 extends over 17 amino acids. CDR3 in amino acids: CASSLRSGTGVGETQYF. The CDR3 DNA reads as TGTGCCAGCAGCTTGCGGTCCGGGACAGGGGTCGGGGAGACCCAGTACTTC.

This chain links TRBV28 with TRBJ2-5; perhaps D is TRBD1 or TRBD2 (5 bases each). The last part of the DNA fits TRBJ2-7 better; the J call may be wrong. CDR3 length: 17 amino acids. Per the germline V gene, CDR1 is MDHEN and CDR2 is SYDVKM. CDR3 coding DNA: TGTGCCAGCAGTTTTCCCTCCGGGACCAAAATAGCAAACGAGCAGTACTTC. This translates into CASSFPSGTKIANEQYF.

The chain couples TRBV27 to TRBJ2-3; TRBD2 aligns across 7 bases. CDR1 is MNHEY and CDR2 is SMNVEV in the germline V gene (reference sequence). The CDR3 totals 16 residues. Trimming at V came to 5 bases and at J to 2 bases, leaving 10 bases not matched to a gene. The CDR3 is CASSPLGGIFTDTQYF. The CDR3, as DNA: TGTGCCAGCAGTCCCCTGGGGGGGATCTTCACAGATACGCAGTATTTT.

V usage is TRBV27 and J usage is TRBJ2-3, with 8 nucleotides matching TRBD1. The germline V gene encodes CDR1 MNHEY and CDR2 SMNVEV (reference sequence). Trimming cost V 8 bases and J 2 bases; bases outside gene matches: 9. The CDR3 is 15 amino acids. CDR3 loop: CASSGQGRPTDTQYF. DNA of the CDR3: TGTGCCAGCTCCGGACAGGGTCGCCCCACAGATACGCAGTATTTT.

The DNA of the CDR3 is TGTGCCAGCAGTTTTGCGTCGGGGACTGAAGCTTTCTTT. Encoded protein: CASSFASGTEAFF. The J gene is TRBJ1-1, the V gene TRBV28; D unclear. This CDR3 region has 13 residues. In germline, CDR1 is MDHEN, CDR2 SYDVKM. The V end lost 3 bases, the J end lost 5 bases, and 10 bases lay between the germline ends.

The gene calls are TRBV5-1 and TRBJ1-1; maybe TRBD1 (5 bases). The CDR3 covers 13 residues. The germline V gene encodes CDR1 SGHRS and CDR2 YFSETQ. Trimming left V 6 bases short and J 4 bases short, with 13 bases between. DNA of the CDR3: TGCGCCAGCACCCGGTCTGGGGGCACTGAAGCTTTCTTT. Protein sequence: CASTRSGGTEAFF.

This sequence joins TRBV7-8 and TRBJ1-4, with a possible D match to TRBD1 (6 bases). Per germline, CDR1 SGHVS and CDR2 FQNEAQ. The CDR3 runs 14 residues. Deletions cut 2 bases from V and 4 bases from J, with 8 bases between. The chain's CDR3 is CASSLSGVNEKLFF. In DNA form, the CDR3 reads TGTGCCAGCAGCTTATCAGGGGTTAATGAAAAACTGTTTTTT.

V usage is TRBV27 and J usage is TRBJ2-5; no definite D call. CDR1 MNHEY and CDR2 SMNVEV come from the germline V gene (reference sequence). The CDR3 loop spans 14 amino acids. Trimming removed 2 bases at V and 5 bases at J, with 12 bases between. The CDR3: CASSLGAAGETQYF. The CDR3 nucleotides read TGTGCCAGCAGTTTAGGCGCGGCAGGCGAGACCCAGTACTTC.

This clone has a single count. This chain links TRBV2 with TRBJ2-7; D not certain. This CDR3 has 12 amino acids. Trimming stripped 5 bases from V and 1 base from J, with 6 bases between. Germline assignment: CDR1 SNHLY and CDR2 FYNNEI. CDR3 residues: CASSTPSYEQYF. CDR3 coding DNA: TGTGCCAGCAGTACTCCTTCCTACGAGCAGTACTTC.

V gene TRBV7-8 combines with J gene TRBJ2-1, with D uncertain. Germline V gene sequence: CDR1 SGHVS, CDR2 FQNEAQ. V was shortened by 1 base and J by 7 bases, with 11 bases between the two germline ends. This CDR3 comprises 14 residues. The DNA for the CDR3 is TGTGCCAGCAGCTTAGGAATCAGCAGTAATGAGCAGTTCTTC. Translating gives CASSLGISSNEQFF.

J is TRBJ1-3 and V is TRBV29-1; D is unclear. Germline assignment: CDR1 SQVTM and CDR2 ANQGSEA. V lost 5 bases to trimming and J lost 0 bases, with 14 bases between them. The CDR3 extends over 15 amino acids. CDR3 protein: CSVQTTSYSGNTIYF. CDR3 nucleotide sequence: TGCAGCGTTCAGACAACCTCCTACTCTGGAAACACCATATATTTT.

This sequence joins TRBV7-6 and TRBJ2-1; D unclear. Trimming pared 5 bases from V and 2 bases from J, leaving 16 bases between. Germline V CDR1 and CDR2: SGHVS, FNYEAQ. The CDR3 has 16 amino acids. The CDR3 protein is CASSQPVTNTYNEQFF. CDR3 nucleotides: TGTGCCAGCAGCCAGCCCGTCACTAACACCTACAATGAGCAGTTCTTC. Combining the CDR3 with reference TRBV7-6 and TRBJ2-1 gives the whole variable domain GAGVSQSPRYKVTKRGQDVALRCDPISGHVSLYWYRQALGQGPEFLTYFNYEAQQDKSGLPNDRFSAERPEGSISTLTIQRTEQRDSAMYRCASSQPVTNTYNEQFFGPGTRLTVL.

V is TRBV7-9 and J is TRBJ2-1; 8 positions match TRBD2. V shed 11 bases and J 1 base; nucleotides not matched to a gene: 13. This CDR3 has 16 amino acids. CDR1 and CDR2 from the germline V gene are SEHNR and FQNEAQ (reference sequence). For the CDR3, the DNA is TGTGCCTTCCCCCGTGGAGCGGGAGAGTCCTACAATGAGCAGTTCTTC. Protein: CAFPRGAGESYNEQFF.

V usage is TRBV14 and J usage is TRBJ1-2, with unresolved D. The CDR3 loop spans 15 amino acids. V was pared by 0 bases and J by 4 bases, with 12 bases between. Germline-derived CDR1 and CDR2 are SGHDN and FVKESK. The CDR3 region has the DNA TGTGCCAGCAGCCAAGATCTCGGGGATATCTATGGCTACACCTTC. It encodes CASSQDLGDIYGYTF.

As to this clone: Other DNA variants within this sample encode the same CDR3. V usage is TRBV28 and J usage is TRBJ1-5; D is unresolved. The CDR3 is 13 residues long. Germline assignment: CDR1 MDHEN and CDR2 SYDVKM. The ends were cut back, 6 bases at V and 2 bases at J, with 8 bases in the middle. The CDR3 DNA sequence: TGTGCCAGCAGCTTCTCGGGCAATCAGCCCCAGCATTTT. This gives the protein CASSFSGNQPQHF.

This sequence joins TRBV27 and TRBJ2-5; TRBD2 matches at 8 bases. Trimming at V came to 5 bases and at J to 5 bases, leaving 10 bases not matched to a gene. Germline V gene data show CDR1 as MNHEY and CDR2 as SMNVEV (reference sequence). This CDR3 region has 15 residues. The CDR3 DNA is TGTGCCAGCAGTCCCGGGAGGGGGGCTGGGGAGACCCAGTACTTC. It yields the protein CASSPGRGAGETQYF.

The J gene is TRBJ1-3, the V gene TRBV29-1; possibly TRBD1 for D (5 bases). CDR1 is SQVTM, CDR2 ANQGSEA, per germline. Trimming cost V 4 bases and J 3 bases, with 10 bases left between them. The CDR3 sequence is 13 residues long. The CDR3 protein is CSVAGPVGNTIYF. For the CDR3, the DNA is TGCAGCGTTGCGGGGCCGGTTGGAAACACCATATATTTT.

The chain employs TRBV4-1 and TRBJ2-5; D perhaps matches TRBD1 (6 bases). Germline V gives CDR1 MGHRA, CDR2 YSYEKL. V lost 2 bases to trimming and J lost 1 base, with 14 bases between them. The CDR3 consists of 16 residues. This CDR3 is CASSQSPGHTQETQYF. CDR3 DNA sequence: TGCGCCAGCAGCCAAAGTCCGGGACATACCCAAGAGACCCAGTACTTC.

The V and J genes are TRBV10-3 and TRBJ2-7; D might be TRBD1 (5 bases). This CDR3 has 15 residues. Germline CDR1 reads ENHRY; CDR2 reads SYGVKD. V was pared by 3 bases and J by 1 base, with 13 bases between. The CDR3 nucleotides read TGTGCCATCAGTGACCCCCCCCAGGGTTCCTACGAGCAGTACTTC. Residues: CAISDPPQGSYEQYF.

V is TRBV7-3 and J is TRBJ2-1, with 12 bases fitting TRBD2. This CDR3 contains 16 residues. With V trimmed by 5 bases and J by 3 bases, 5 bases remained unmatched. The germline V gene has CDR1 SGHTA and CDR2 FQGTGA. The CDR3 sequence: CASSGGTSGFYNEQFF. In DNA form, the CDR3 reads TGTGCCAGCAGCGGGGGGACTAGCGGGTTCTACAATGAGCAGTTCTTC. The full variable domain, its missing parts supplied by reference TRBV7-3 and TRBJ2-1, is GAGVSQTPSNKVTEKGKYVELRCDPISGHTALYWYRQSLGQGPEFLIYFQGTGAADDSGLPNDRFFAVRPEGSVSTLKIQRTERGDSAVYLCASSGGTSGFYNEQFFGPGTRLTVL.

This chain connects TRBV9 to TRBJ2-1; D may match TRBD1 or TRBD2 (5 bases each). The CDR3 length is 16 residues. Germline V gene data show CDR1 as SGDLS and CDR2 as YYNGEE. V was clipped by 3 bases and J by 10 bases, with 23 bases between them. The CDR3 DNA follows: TGTGCCAGCAGCGATAACCTCGGGACGGCTCAAGGGGAGCAGTTCTTC. This translates into CASSDNLGTAQGEQFF. The whole variable domain, remainder taken from reference TRBV9 and TRBJ2-1, is DSGVTQTPKHLITATGQRVTLRCSPRSGDLSVYWYQQSLDQGLQFLIQYYNGEERAKGNILERFSAQQFPDLHSELNLSSLELGDSALYFCASSDNLGTAQGEQFFGPGTRLTVL.

This chain joins TRBV28 and TRBJ2-3; D is unresolved. The length of the CDR3 is 11 residues. The germline V gene has CDR1 MDHEN and CDR2 SYDVKM. V was shortened by 8 bases and J by 0 bases, with 3 bases between the two germline ends. Written as DNA, the CDR3 is TGTGCCAGCGGGAGCACAGATACGCAGTATTTT. Its translation is CASGSTDTQYF.

The rearrangement joins TRBV29-1 to TRBJ1-4, with a tentative D call TRBD1 (6 bases). The CDR3 has 14 residues. V dropped 7 bases and J dropped 2 bases, with 14 bases sitting between them. In germline, CDR1 is SQVTM, CDR2 ANQGSEA. CDR3 DNA sequence: TGCAGCGCTGGGGGGGGCTCGACTAATGAAAAACTGTTTTTT. This sequence encodes CSAGGGSTNEKLFF.

This clone was observed a few times. The chain couples TRBV29-1 to TRBJ1-1; no firm D call. The CDR3 spans 11 residues. The germline gives CDR1 SQVTM, CDR2 ANQGSEA. V was clipped by 5 bases and J by 2 bases, with 6 bases between them. In nucleotides, the CDR3 is TGCAGCGTTCTTCATAACACTGAAGCTTTCTTT. It codes for CSVLHNTEAFF.

This sequence joins TRBV6-5 and TRBJ2-7, with no clear D. This CDR3 is built from 15 residues. Looked up from germline, CDR1 is MNHEY and CDR2 is SVGAGI. Deletions cut 4 bases from V and 2 bases from J, with 15 bases between. CDR3 amino acids: CASSSPYSGTYEQYF. The CDR3 DNA sequence: TGTGCCAGCAGTTCGCCATACAGTGGGACCTACGAGCAGTACTTC.